A selection of T cell receptor beta chains follows, all from one sample in a study of T cell repertoires in ileal Crohn's disease. Some clones are missing from TCRdb's copy, which holds only in-frame ones; the method was immunoSEQ multiplex PCR. The sample carries more than 11,000 clones, 78% recorded once. The source material was ileal tissue. Receptors were obtained from an adult with Crohn's disease. CDR3s include the opening cysteine and the closing phenylalanine or tryptophan. D genes are given only for firm matches. Expanded clones get a size class; other rows say once, few or many, or leave the size out.

length: 14
size: -
V: TRBV5-1
J: TRBJ2-7
D: -
DNA: TGCGCCAGCAGCTCCTTGCAGGGTTCTCCCGAGCAGTACTTC
CDR3: CASSSLQGSPEQYF

length: 14
size: -
V: TRBV5-1
J: TRBJ2-1
D: TRBD1
DNA: TGCGCCAGCAGCGGGACAGGGGGGTACAATGAGCAGTTCTTC
CDR3: CASSGTGGYNEQFF

length: 14
size: -
V: TRBV7-2
J: TRBJ2-3
D: -
DNA: TGTGCCAGCAGCTCCCGGGGGATCACAGATACGCAGTATTTT
CDR3: CASSSRGITDTQYF

length: 14
size: -
V: TRBV7-8
J: TRBJ2-7
D: TRBD2
DNA: TGTGCCAGCAGCTTAGCACGGGGGGGCTTCGAGCAGTACTTC
CDR3: CASSLARGGFEQYF

length: 15
size: once
V: TRBV6-1
J: TRBJ2-5
D: TRBD1
DNA: TGTGCCAGCAGAGGGGGACAGGGAGAGGCGGAGACCCAGTACTTC
CDR3: CASRGGQGEAETQYF

length: 11
size: -
V: TRBV7-9
J: TRBJ2-1
D: TRBD2
DNA: TGTGCCAGCAGTACAAGCGGGGGACAGTTCTTC
CDR3: CASSTSGGQFF

length: 15
size: -
V: TRBV6-1
J: TRBJ1-5
D: -
DNA: TGTGCCAGCAGTGATCCCTTTCGGGGGATTCAGCCCCAGCATTTT
CDR3: CASSDPFRGIQPQHF

length: 13
size: -
V: TRBV19
J: TRBJ1-6
D: TRBD1
DNA: TGTGCCAGTAGCAGACAGGGGAATTCACCCCTCCACTTT
CDR3: CASSRQGNSPLHF

length: 14
size: -
V: TRBV7-8
J: TRBJ2-5
D: TRBD1
DNA: TGTGCCAGCAGCTTACAGACAGGGGAAGAGACCCAGTACTTC
CDR3: CASSLQTGEETQYF

length: 15
size: -
V: TRBV6-1
J: TRBJ2-1
D: TRBD2
DNA: TGTGCCAGCAGCCGAAGACTAGCGGGTGAAAATGAGCAGTTCTTC
CDR3: CASSRRLAGENEQFF

length: 15
size: -
V: TRBV18
J: TRBJ1-1
D: -
DNA: TGTGCCAGCTCACCAATCGAGGGCCAGAACACTGAAGCTTTCTTT
CDR3: CASSPIEGQNTEAFF

length: 14
size: -
V: TRBV7-9
J: TRBJ1-2
D: -
DNA: TGTGCCAGCAGCTTAGGCCCTACCAGCGGTGGCTACACCTTC
CDR3: CASSLGPTSGGYTF

length: 15
size: -
V: TRBV6-1
J: TRBJ1-4
D: -
DNA: TGTGCCAGCAGTGAAGCGCTAGGATTTAATGAAAAACTGTTTTTT
CDR3: CASSEALGFNEKLFF

length: 15
size: -
V: TRBV11-2
J: TRBJ2-1
D: TRBD2
DNA: TGTGCCAGCAGCAAGACTAGCGGGGGGTCAAATGAGCAGTTCTTC
CDR3: CASSKTSGGSNEQFF

length: 14
size: -
V: TRBV5-4
J: TRBJ1-1
D: TRBD1
DNA: TGTGCCAGCAGCTCCAGGGGGCGGAGGACTGAAGCTTTCTTT
CDR3: CASSSRGRRTEAFF

length: 15
size: -
V: TRBV11-2
J: TRBJ1-1
D: -
DNA: TGTGCCAGCAGCTTTAATGCGAATATGAACACTGAAGCTTTCTTT
CDR3: CASSFNANMNTEAFF

length: 13
size: -
V: TRBV29-1
J: TRBJ1-1
D: -
DNA: TGCAGCGGGAACGGACAGAAGAACACTGAAGCTTTCTTT
CDR3: CSGNGQKNTEAFF

length: 17
size: -
V: TRBV7-2
J: TRBJ1-6
D: -
DNA: TGTGCCAGCAGCCCAGGCTGGGCGCGAACTGATAATTCACCCCTCCACTTT
CDR3: CASSPGWARTDNSPLHF

length: 14
size: -
V: TRBV18
J: TRBJ2-7
D: TRBD2
DNA: TGTGCCAGCTCACCACCGGGACTAGCGTACGAGCAGTACTTC
CDR3: CASSPPGLAYEQYF

length: 15
size: -
V: TRBV2
J: TRBJ1-3
D: TRBD1
DNA: TGTGCCAGCAAGGACAGGGTGTTTGCTGGAAACACCATATATTTT
CDR3: CASKDRVFAGNTIYF

length: 12
size: -
V: TRBV2
J: TRBJ1-2
D: -
DNA: TGTGCCAGCAGTGAAACCCTAGGCGGCTACACCTTC
CDR3: CASSETLGGYTF

length: 14
size: few
V: TRBV2
J: TRBJ1-1
D: -
DNA: TGTGCCAGCAGTTTTCAGGGGTTAAACACTGAAGCTTTCTTT
CDR3: CASSFQGLNTEAFF

length: 14
size: -
V: TRBV6-1
J: TRBJ1-6
D: TRBD1
DNA: TGTGCCAGCAGCTCAGACAGGGGGCATTCACCCCTCCACTTT
CDR3: CASSSDRGHSPLHF

length: 15
size: -
V: TRBV19
J: TRBJ2-2
D: -
DNA: TGTGCCAGTAGTATAGACGGGAGAATCACCGGGGAGCTGTTTTTT
CDR3: CASSIDGRITGELFF

length: 14
size: medium-sized
V: TRBV19
J: TRBJ1-2
D: TRBD1
DNA: TGTGCCAGTAGTGCTAGGGACAGGGCGACCGGCTACACCTTC
CDR3: CASSARDRATGYTF

length: 15
size: -
V: TRBV6-1
J: TRBJ2-3
D: TRBD2
DNA: TGTGCCAGCAGTGAACTAGCGGGGGGGCCAGATACGCAGTATTTT
CDR3: CASSELAGGPDTQYF

length: 11
size: -
V: TRBV19
J: TRBJ2-3
D: -
DNA: TGTGCCAGTACAGTTGGAGATACGCAGTATTTT
CDR3: CASTVGDTQYF

length: 15
size: few
V: TRBV14
J: TRBJ2-7
D: -
DNA: TGTGCCAGCAGCCCCCTGGGCCTCAGGGCCTACGAGCAGTACTTC
CDR3: CASSPLGLRAYEQYF

length: 15
size: -
V: TRBV27
J: TRBJ2-1
D: TRBD1
DNA: TGTGCCAGCAGTTTCTGGACAGGGGCCTCCAATGAGCAGTTCTTC
CDR3: CASSFWTGASNEQFF

length: 15
size: -
V: TRBV28
J: TRBJ2-2
D: TRBD1
DNA: TGTGCCAGCAGTAGGGACAGGATTAACACCGGGGAGCTGTTTTTT
CDR3: CASSRDRINTGELFF

length: 13
size: -
V: TRBV6-5
J: TRBJ2-6
D: -
DNA: TGTGCCAGCAGCAGCTCTGGGGCCAACGTCCTGACTTTC
CDR3: CASSSSGANVLTF

length: 16
size: -
V: TRBV5-1
J: TRBJ2-1
D: -
DNA: TGCGCCAGCAGCTTGTTAGGGGATACCAAATACAATGAGCAGTTCTTC
CDR3: CASSLLGDTKYNEQFF

length: 12
size: once
V: TRBV6-5
J: TRBJ2-7
D: -
DNA: TGTGCCAGCAGTTACACAGGGTACGAGCAGTACTTC
CDR3: CASSYTGYEQYF

length: 15
size: -
V: TRBV5-5
J: TRBJ1-4
D: -
DNA: TGTGCCAGCAGCTGGACAATTGCAACTAATGAAAAACTGTTTTTT
CDR3: CASSWTIATNEKLFF

length: 16
size: -
V: TRBV4-2
J: TRBJ1-1
D: -
DNA: TGTGCCAGCAGCCAAGCAGCCATGGGGGAGGCGAATGAAGCTTTCTTT
CDR3: CASSQAAMGEANEAFF

length: 14
size: -
V: TRBV29-1
J: TRBJ2-3
D: -
DNA: TGCAGCGTCCGAGACCAGGGGGGAGCAGATACGCAGTATTTT
CDR3: CSVRDQGGADTQYF

length: 15
size: -
V: TRBV7-2
J: TRBJ2-2
D: TRBD1
DNA: TGTGCCAGCAGCGCAGAACAGGGGATGTTAGGGGAGCTGTTTTTT
CDR3: CASSAEQGMLGELFF

length: 14
size: -
V: TRBV5-1
J: TRBJ1-1
D: -
DNA: TGCGCCAGCAGAGGAGCCCAGATGAACACTGAAGCTTTCTTT
CDR3: CASRGAQMNTEAFF

length: 15
size: -
V: TRBV4-2
J: TRBJ2-5
D: TRBD2
DNA: TGTGCCAGCAGCCAAGACCGAGCGGGGGAAGAGACCCAGTACTTC
CDR3: CASSQDRAGEETQYF

length: 13
size: few
V: TRBV6-6
J: TRBJ1-2
D: TRBD1
DNA: TGTGCCAGCAGTCCCACAGGGGACTATGGCTACACCTTC
CDR3: CASSPTGDYGYTF

length: 13
size: once
V: TRBV2
J: TRBJ2-3
D: -
DNA: TGTGCCAGCAGCTACAGGGTGCTAGATACGCAGTATTTT
CDR3: CASSYRVLDTQYF

length: 14
size: -
V: TRBV7-2
J: TRBJ1-6
D: -
DNA: TGTGCCAGCAGCTTAGTCCCTAAAAATTCACCCCTCCACTTT
CDR3: CASSLVPKNSPLHF

length: 15
size: few
V: TRBV7-6
J: TRBJ1-3
D: -
DNA: TGTGCCAGCAGCTTAGGATTCGGGTCCGGAAACACCATATATTTT
CDR3: CASSLGFGSGNTIYF

length: 18
size: once
V: TRBV4-2
J: TRBJ2-6
D: TRBD1
DNA: TGTGCCAGCAGCCTATTAGGACAGGTGAAGTCTGGGGCCAACGTCCTGACTTTC
CDR3: CASSLLGQVKSGANVLTF

length: 12
size: few
V: TRBV5-6
J: TRBJ2-1
D: -
DNA: TGTGCCAGCAGCTTGAAGGGGCATGAGCAGTTCTTC
CDR3: CASSLKGHEQFF

length: 15
size: -
V: TRBV19
J: TRBJ2-1
D: -
DNA: TGTGCCAGTAGTAGCAGGGGACCCCTCTACAATGAGCAGTTCTTC
CDR3: CASSSRGPLYNEQFF

length: 17
size: -
V: TRBV2
J: TRBJ2-5
D: TRBD1
DNA: TGTGCCAGCAGTGAGGGTTCGTCCGGGACAGGGGAAGAGACCCAGTACTTC
CDR3: CASSEGSSGTGEETQYF

length: 12
size: -
V: TRBV9
J: TRBJ1-1
D: -
DNA: TGTGCCAGCAGCTCCGGGGGCACTGAAGCTTTCTTT
CDR3: CASSSGGTEAFF

length: 15
size: -
V: TRBV9
J: TRBJ1-5
D: TRBD1
DNA: TGTGCCAGCAGCGAGGGGGCCGTCTCCAATCAGCCCCAGCATTTT
CDR3: CASSEGAVSNQPQHF

length: 15
size: once
V: TRBV5-4
J: TRBJ2-3
D: TRBD2
DNA: TGTGCCAGCAGTCGGGGGGGGCCTAGCACAGATACGCAGTATTTT
CDR3: CASSRGGPSTDTQYF

length: 15
size: few
V: TRBV4-2
J: TRBJ2-7
D: TRBD1
DNA: TGTGCCAGCAGCCAAGGGGAAGGGACAGGCTACGAGCAGTACTTC
CDR3: CASSQGEGTGYEQYF

length: 15
size: once
V: TRBV9
J: TRBJ1-3
D: -
DNA: TGTGCCAGCAGCGTAGTTCCAGACTCTGGAAACACCATATATTTT
CDR3: CASSVVPDSGNTIYF

length: 13
size: once
V: TRBV5-1
J: TRBJ2-1
D: -
DNA: TGCGCCAGCAGCTTGGATCGTTACAATGAGCAGTTCTTC
CDR3: CASSLDRYNEQFF